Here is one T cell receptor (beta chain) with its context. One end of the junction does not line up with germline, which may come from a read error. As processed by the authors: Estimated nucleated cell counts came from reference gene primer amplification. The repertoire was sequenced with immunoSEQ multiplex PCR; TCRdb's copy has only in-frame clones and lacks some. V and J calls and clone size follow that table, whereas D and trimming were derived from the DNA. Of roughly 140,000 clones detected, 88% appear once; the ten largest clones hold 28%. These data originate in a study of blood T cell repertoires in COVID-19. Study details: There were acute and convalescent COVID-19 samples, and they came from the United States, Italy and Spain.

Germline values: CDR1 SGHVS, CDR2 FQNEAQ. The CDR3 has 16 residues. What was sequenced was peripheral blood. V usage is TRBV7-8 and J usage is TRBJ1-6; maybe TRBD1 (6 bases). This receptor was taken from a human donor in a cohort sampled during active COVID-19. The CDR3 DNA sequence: TGTGCCAGCAGCCCCCGACAGGAGTCCTCTAATTCACCCCTCCACTTT. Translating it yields CASSPRQESSNSPLHF.